The rows below give T cell receptor beta chains drawn from one sample of a study of radiation and T cells in renal cell carcinoma. Sequencing was performed with immunoSEQ multiplex PCR; in TCRdb, only in-frame clones are kept and a portion is missing. The table has some 120,000 clones, approximately 90% seen once. Sequences were derived from blood, sampled from a patient whose treatment included radiotherapy and nephrectomy. These receptors were taken from a woman in her 70s with renal cell carcinoma. The CDR3 runs from the conserved cysteine through the conserved F or W. A D gene is named only where the DNA matches it firmly. Some rows mark clone size as missing; the rest say once, few, many or name a class of expanded clone.

TRBV28	TRBJ1-1	-	-	TGTGCCAGCGAGGGCCCCAACACTGAAGCTTTCTTT	CASEGPNTEAFF
TRBV7-2	TRBJ1-1	-	-	TGTGCCAGCAGCTTAAAACAGCTGAACACTGAAGCTTTCTTT	CASSLKQLNTEAFF
TRBV5-1	TRBJ2-2	-	TRBD2	TGCGCCAGCAGCTTGCGGGCTAGCGGGGGGACCGGGGAGCTGTTTTTT	CASSLRASGGTGELFF
TRBV18	TRBJ2-3	-	-	TGTGCCAGCTCACCTGTAGATACGCAGTATTTT	CASSPVDTQYF
TRBV27	TRBJ1-5	-	TRBD1	TGTGCCAGCAGTCCCGGGACAGGGGGCCCTCTTTATCAGCCCCAGCATTTT	CASSPGTGGPLYQPQHF
TRBV7-6	TRBJ2-1	-	TRBD2	TGTGCCAGCAGCTCACTAGCGGGGGCTTCCTACAATGAGCAGTTCTTC	CASSSLAGASYNEQFF
TRBV19	TRBJ1-5	few	-	TGTGCCAGTAGTATAGCCCCAGCTTCGCCCCAGCATTTT	CASSIAPASPQHF
TRBV25-1	TRBJ2-5	-	-	TGTGCCAGCAGTGCTTCCTTAAGGGGGGGCCGGGAGACCCAGTACTTC	CASSASLRGGRETQYF
TRBV4-3	TRBJ1-1	-	-	TGCGCCAGCAGCCAAGGGACAGTGAACACTGAAGCTTTCTTT	CASSQGTVNTEAFF
TRBV6-1	TRBJ2-7	-	-	TGTGCCAGCAGTGAAGGGGTTGGACAACCCTACGAGCAGTACTTC	CASSEGVGQPYEQYF
TRBV27	TRBJ2-7	-	-	TGTGCCAGCAGTCCCAGGACAAGAACCTACGAGCAGTACTTC	CASSPRTRTYEQYF
TRBV6-1	TRBJ1-5	once	TRBD1	TGTGCCAGCAGTGAATCCAGGGGGAACAATCAGCCCCAGCATTTT	CASSESRGNNQPQHF
TRBV5-4	TRBJ1-2	once	-	TGTGCCAGCACAAACGATCCCGGGACATCCTATGGCTACACCTTC	CASTNDPGTSYGYTF
TRBV19	TRBJ1-4	-	-	TGTGCCAGTAGTATGGTAAAAAACAGGCTAACTAATGAAAAACTGTTTTTT	CASSMVKNRLTNEKLFF